Presented here are 18 T cell receptor beta chains from one specimen sequenced in a study of Ad26.COV2.S vaccination and SARS-CoV-2 variants. As for treatment: some 20 received Ad26.COV2.S at low or high dose, single or two shots; 5 received placebo; per-sample allocation not given. Samples were taken on day 63 after the first vaccine or placebo injection. Method: immunoSEQ multiplex PCR; TCRdb's copy keeps in-frame clones and lacks some. Of around 400,000 clones listed, 90% are singletons. The sample here was peripheral blood, taken in a trial of Ad26.COV2.S vaccine versus placebo. These receptors all stem from a person aged 18-60 years who received the Ad26.COV2.S COVID-19 vaccine or a placebo.

This clone was detected once. DNA of the CDR3: TGTGCCAGCAGCCGCCTCCCGAGTAATACGCAGTATTTT. Amino acid sequence: CASSRLPSNTQYF. V gene TRBV11-2 combines with J gene TRBJ2-3; D is unresolved. V was trimmed by 5 bases and J by 7 bases, leaving 13 bases between them. The CDR3 sequence is 13 residues long. Germline CDR1 and CDR2: SGHAT and FQNNGV.

This clone has a single count. The V call is TRBV5-1, the J call TRBJ1-4; D uncertain. Germline lookup yields CDR1 SGHRS and CDR2 YFSETQ. The ends were cut back, 4 bases at V and 6 bases at J, with 10 bases in the middle. The CDR3 is 13 amino acids. The CDR3 spells CASSLRWDEKLFF. DNA of the CDR3: TGCGCCAGCAGCCTCAGGTGGGATGAAAAACTGTTTTTT.

This chain uses TRBV6-6 with TRBJ1-6, with 7 bases aligning to TRBD1. CDR1 MNHNY and CDR2 SVGAGI come from the germline V gene (reference sequence). The J segment lost 9 bases and the V segment lost 6 bases, leaving 14 bases of the junction unmatched. The CDR3 runs 16 residues. In DNA form, the CDR3 reads TGTGCCAGCAGATTTCACCTCACAGGGGAAGGTTCACCCCTCCACTTT. Translated, it gives CASRFHLTGEGSPLHF.

The CDR3 sequence is CASSVARRGQGDYGYTF. Here the CDR3 DNA reads TGTGCCAGCAGCGTAGCTCGCCGCGGACAGGGGGACTATGGCTACACCTTC. V usage is TRBV9 and J usage is TRBJ1-2; TRBD1 agrees at 10 bases. CDR1 SGDLS and CDR2 YYNGEE come from the germline V gene. Trimming removed 0 bases from V and 3 bases from J; junction bases left unmatched: 8. The CDR3 totals 17 residues.

V usage is TRBV5-1 and J usage is TRBJ1-3; 7 bases align to TRBD1. The CDR3 extends over 18 amino acids. Trimming at V came to 0 bases and at J to 0 bases, leaving 9 bases not matched to a gene. Germline CDR1 is SGHRS and CDR2 is YFSETQ. This CDR3 is CASSLVGGSLSSGNTIYF. Written as DNA, the CDR3 is TGCGCCAGCAGCTTGGTAGGGGGCTCCCTTTCCTCTGGAAACACCATATATTTT.

J is TRBJ2-7 and V is TRBV2, with D hard to call. V lost 2 bases and J 3 bases, leaving 8 bases between the germline ends. Per the germline V gene, CDR1 is SNHLY and CDR2 is FYNNEI. The CDR3 sequence is 13 residues long. The CDR3 is CASSEPSYYEQYF. DNA of the CDR3: TGTGCCAGCAGTGAACCCTCATACTACGAGCAGTACTTC.

The chain joins TRBV2 to TRBJ1-1; 7 nucleotides match TRBD1. The V gene end was trimmed by 9 bases and the J gene end by 3 bases; junction bases not matched to a gene: 1. There are 11 residues in the CDR3. Germline V lookup: CDR1 SNHLY, CDR2 FYNNEI. The CDR3 loop is CASDRDTEAFF. The DNA for the CDR3 is TGTGCCAGTGACAGGGACACTGAAGCTTTCTTT.

The chain carries TRBV4-3 and TRBJ2-3, with 8 bases aligning to TRBD1. Losses at the gene ends were 3 bases for V and 0 bases for J; bases not matched to a gene: 5. The CDR3 sequence is 16 residues long. The V gene's germline CDR1 is LGHNA and CDR2 YSLEER. CDR3 in amino acids: CASSQDRASSTDTQYF. The DNA of the CDR3 is TGCGCCAGCAGCCAGGACAGGGCCTCTAGCACAGATACGCAGTATTTT.

In DNA, the CDR3 is TGCGCCAGCAGGTACCGGGACAACACTGAAGCTTTCTTT. Translated: CASRYRDNTEAFF. This sequence joins TRBV5-1 and TRBJ1-1; perhaps TRBD1 as D (5 bases). Per the germline V gene, CDR1 is SGHRS and CDR2 is YFSETQ. CDR3 length: 13 residues. With 5 bases removed from V and 2 bases from J, the gap between germline ends came to 10 bases.

This chain links TRBV4-1 with TRBJ1-5, with no clear D. Germline-derived CDR1 and CDR2 are MGHRA and YSYEKL. This CDR3 is 13 amino acids long. The ends were cut back, 1 base at V and 4 bases at J, with 5 bases in the middle. The CDR3 loop reads CASSQVGNQPQHF. Here the CDR3 DNA reads TGCGCCAGCAGCCAAGTGGGGAATCAGCCCCAGCATTTT.

V usage is TRBV3-1 (or the pseudogene TRBV3-2) and J usage is TRBJ1-1, with D uncertain. Looked up from germline, CDR1 is LGHDT and CDR2 is YNNKEL (reference sequence). V lost 5 bases to trimming and J lost 1 base, with 11 bases between them. The CDR3 contains 14 residues. In nucleotides, the CDR3 is TGTGCCAGCAGCTCACGCCCCACGAACACTGAAGCTTTCTTT. Its protein product is CASSSRPTNTEAFF.

The V call is TRBV10-2, the J call TRBJ1-1; D call uncertain. The CDR3 is 14 amino acids. In germline, CDR1 is WSHSY, CDR2 SAAADI. Trimming pared 7 bases from V and 6 bases from J, leaving 18 bases between. The DNA of the CDR3 is TGCGCCAGCACCCCCCAAGGCATCCCCTCTGAAGCTTTCTTT. It encodes CASTPQGIPSEAFF.

The V gene is TRBV6-2 or TRBV6-3, the J gene TRBJ2-5; D gene ambiguous. Germline V CDR1 and CDR2: MNHEY, SVGEGT. This CDR3 is built from 14 residues. V was trimmed by 0 bases and J by 2 bases, leaving 7 bases between them. CDR3 DNA: TGTGCCAGCAGTTACTCGTATGCACAAGAGACCCAGTACTTC. It encodes CASSYSYAQETQYF.

This clone was picked up one time. The J gene is TRBJ2-1, the V gene TRBV29-1; D may be TRBD2 (6 bases). This CDR3 comprises 14 residues. Germline V lookup: CDR1 SQVTM, CDR2 ANQGSEA. The V end lost 3 bases, the J end lost 8 bases, and 17 bases lay between the germline ends. CDR3 sequence reads: CSVDRDSGWDEQFF. The CDR3 DNA follows: TGCAGCGTTGACAGGGACTCAGGGTGGGATGAGCAGTTCTTC.

This clone was found a few times. The V and J genes are TRBV7-3 and TRBJ2-7; TRBD2 matches at 14 bases. Germline CDR1 is SGHTA and CDR2 is FQGTGA. The V and J ends lost 2 bases and 3 bases, in that order; junction bases with no gene match: 3. The length of the CDR3 is 16 residues. The DNA of the CDR3 is TGTGCCAGCAGCTTAGAAGGGACTAGCGGGAGCTACGAGCAGTACTTC. Protein: CASSLEGTSGSYEQYF.

The V and J genes are TRBV11-2 and TRBJ2-1; D might be TRBD2 (5 bases). Germline lookup yields CDR1 SGHAT and CDR2 FQNNGV. Trimming took off 1 base at V and 3 bases at J, with 7 bases between the two ends. This CDR3 has 14 amino acids. This chain's CDR3 is CASSLGEIYNEQFF. CDR3 DNA sequence: TGTGCCAGCAGCTTAGGGGAGATCTACAATGAGCAGTTCTTC.

This sequence joins TRBV6-5 and TRBJ2-7, with 7 bases identical to TRBD2. Germline CDR1 is MNHEY and CDR2 is SVGAGI. Trimming took 5 bases from V and 6 from J; bases not matched to a gene: 7. The CDR3 has 13 amino acids. The CDR3 DNA follows: TGTGCCAGCAGTCCAGGGACTATATCCGAGCAGTACTTC. Protein sequence: CASSPGTISEQYF.

This rearrangement joins TRBV18 to TRBJ2-1; the match to TRBD2 covers 10 bases. Germline CDR1 is KGHSH and CDR2 is LQKENI. The CDR3 runs 16 residues. The V gene end was trimmed by 4 bases and the J gene end by 0 bases; junction bases not matched to a gene: 3. The chain's CDR3 is CASSQLAGDSYNEQFF. The CDR3, as DNA: TGTGCCAGCTCACAGCTAGCGGGAGACTCCTACAATGAGCAGTTCTTC.